The T cell receptor (beta chain) described here comes from a study of shared clonotypes between healthy human individuals. For the study at large: Three CD4 naive, three CD4 memory, two CD8 naive and one CD8 memory plate were used per donor. Overall study findings and caveats: For naive CD4 cells, 4% to 6% of clonotypes were shared across a handful of donors.

Only a few counts were recorded for this clone. Its antigen is not identified. V was pared by 0 bases and J by 5 bases, with 11 bases between. Germline V gene data show CDR1 as KGHSH and CDR2 as LQKENI. The length of the CDR3 is 14 residues. Assay: immunoSEQ multiplex PCR; the TCRdb copy retains only in-frame clones and omits some. The sample shows about 680,000 clones, roughly 73% of them seen only once. The rearrangement joins TRBV18 to TRBJ2-7, with no clear D. This clonotype originated in a woman younger than 45 in good health. Sequences were obtained from memory CD4+ T cells sorted from blood. Subset defined: CD45RA-negative fraction. This CDR3 reads CASSPPGSGNEQYF. The DNA for the CDR3 is TGTGCCAGCTCACCACCGGGATCTGGGAACGAGCAGTACTTC. Combining the CDR3 with reference TRBV18 and TRBJ2-7 gives the whole variable domain NAGVMQNPRHLVRRRGQEARLRCSPMKGHSHVYWYRQLPEEGLKFMVYLQKENIIDESGMPKERFSAEFPKEGPSILRIQQVVRGDSAAYFCASSPPGSGNEQYFGPGTRLTVT.